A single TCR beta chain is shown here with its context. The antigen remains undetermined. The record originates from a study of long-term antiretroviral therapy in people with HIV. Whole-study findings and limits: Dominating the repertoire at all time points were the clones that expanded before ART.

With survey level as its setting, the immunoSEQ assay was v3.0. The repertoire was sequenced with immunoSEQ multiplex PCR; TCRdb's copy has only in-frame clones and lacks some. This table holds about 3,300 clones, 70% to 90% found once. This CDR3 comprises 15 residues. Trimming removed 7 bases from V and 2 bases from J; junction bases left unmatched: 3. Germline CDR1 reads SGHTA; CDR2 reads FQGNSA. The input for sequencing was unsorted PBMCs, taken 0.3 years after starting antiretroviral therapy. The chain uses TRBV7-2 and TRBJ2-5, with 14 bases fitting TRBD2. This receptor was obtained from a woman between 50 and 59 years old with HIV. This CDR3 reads CASKRTSGGQETQYF. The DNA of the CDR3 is TGTGCCAGCAAACGGACTAGCGGGGGGCAAGAGACCCAGTACTTC.